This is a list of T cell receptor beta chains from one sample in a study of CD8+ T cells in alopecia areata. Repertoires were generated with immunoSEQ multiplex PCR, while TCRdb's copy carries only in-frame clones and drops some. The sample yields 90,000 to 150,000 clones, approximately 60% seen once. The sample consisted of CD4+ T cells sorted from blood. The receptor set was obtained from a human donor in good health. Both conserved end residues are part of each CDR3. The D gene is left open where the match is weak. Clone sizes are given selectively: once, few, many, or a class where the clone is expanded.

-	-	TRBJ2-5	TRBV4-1	TGCGCCAGCAGCTCGTATGCAGGGGGGACAAACCAAGAGACCCAGTACTTC	CASSSYAGGTNQETQYF
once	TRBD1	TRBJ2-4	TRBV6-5	TGTGCCAGCAAACCGGACAGGGCTGGAAACATTCAGTACTTC	CASKPDRAGNIQYF
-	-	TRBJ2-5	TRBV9	TGTGCCAGCAGCGTAGCCGCGGGGTCCCCGAAGACCCAGTACTTC	CASSVAAGSPKTQYF
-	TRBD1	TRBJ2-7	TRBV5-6	TGTGCCAGCAGCGGGACAGGGCGATACGAGCAGTACTTC	CASSGTGRYEQYF
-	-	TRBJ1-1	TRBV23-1	TGCGCCAGCAGTCAATCCGGACAGCGGGTGGGAGCTTTCTTT	CASSQSGQRVGAFF
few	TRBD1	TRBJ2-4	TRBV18	TGTGCCAGCTCACCCCCCGGCAGGGGGAAAAACATTCAGTACTTC	CASSPPGRGKNIQYF
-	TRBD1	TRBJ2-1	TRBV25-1	TGTGCCAGTAGTGAAGCCGGGACAGGGTTGAATGAGCAGTTCTTC	CASSEAGTGLNEQFF
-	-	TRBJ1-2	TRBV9	TGTGCCAGCAGCGTAGGAACGGGGGGCTATGGCTACACCTTC	CASSVGTGGYGYTF
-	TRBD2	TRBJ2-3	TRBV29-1	TGCAGCGTTCGGGGGGTCTTCACAGATACGCAGTATTTT	CSVRGVFTDTQYF
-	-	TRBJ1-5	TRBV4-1	TGCGCCAGCAGCCAAGAGAGTCACAGGGATAATCAGCCCCAGCATTTT	CASSQESHRDNQPQHF
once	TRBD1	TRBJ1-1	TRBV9	TGTGCCAGCAGCGTTCGACAGGGAAGTGTGAACACTGAAGCTTTCTTT	CASSVRQGSVNTEAFF
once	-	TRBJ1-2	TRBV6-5	TGTGCCAGCAAGTACAGGGCCACCTATGGCTACACCTTC	CASKYRATYGYTF
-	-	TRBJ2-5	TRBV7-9	TGTGCCAGCAGCTTAGGGGTACGAGAGACCCAGTACTTC	CASSLGVRETQYF
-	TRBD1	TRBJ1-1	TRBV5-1	TGCGCCAGCAGCGTCACCGGGACAGGTCACACTGAAGCTTTCTTT	CASSVTGTGHTEAFF
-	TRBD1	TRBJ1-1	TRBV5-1	TGCGCCAGCAGTACGGACAGGGCGAACACTGAAGCTTTCTTT	CASSTDRANTEAFF
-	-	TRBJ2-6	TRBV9	TGTGCCAGCAGCGTGAGAGGGGATTCTGGGGCCAACGTCCTGACTTTC	CASSVRGDSGANVLTF
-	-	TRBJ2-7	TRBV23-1	TGCGCCAGCAGTCTTGCTGAGGCCTACGAGCAGTACTTC	CASSLAEAYEQYF
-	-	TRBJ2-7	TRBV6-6	TGTGCCAGCAGTTACTCGGCAGGGGGGGCCTACGAGCAGTACTTC	CASSYSAGGAYEQYF
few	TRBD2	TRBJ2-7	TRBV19	TGTGCCAGTAGTACCGGAGGACTAGCGGTTGAGCAGTACTTC	CASSTGGLAVEQYF
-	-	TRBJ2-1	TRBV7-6	TGTGCCAGCAGCATTGAGGATGAGCAGTTCTTC	CASSIEDEQFF
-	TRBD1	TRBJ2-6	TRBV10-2	TGCGCCAGCAGGAGGGGGCCGGAAGGGGCCAACGTCCTGACTTTC	CASRRGPEGANVLTF
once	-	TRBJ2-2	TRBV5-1	TGCGCCAGCAGCGTAGGGGATACCGGGGAGCTGTTTTTT	CASSVGDTGELFF
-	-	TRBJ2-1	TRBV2	TGTGCCAGCAGTGCCAACAATGAGCAGTTCTTC	CASSANNEQFF
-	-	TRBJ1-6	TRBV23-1	TGCGCCAGCAGTCACTTGGGGGCGCGGATTGATTCACCCCTCCACTTT	CASSHLGARIDSPLHF
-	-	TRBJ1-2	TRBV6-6	TGTGCCAGCAGTTACTCGGAGGGAAACTATGGCTACACCTTC	CASSYSEGNYGYTF
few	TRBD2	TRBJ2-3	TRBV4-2	TGTGCCAGCAGCCACCGCTCCGGGACTAGCGGCACAGATACGCAGTATTTT	CASSHRSGTSGTDTQYF
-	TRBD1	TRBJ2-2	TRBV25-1	TGTGCCAGCAGTGAACCAACAGGGGTTAACACCGGGGAGCTGTTTTTT	CASSEPTGVNTGELFF
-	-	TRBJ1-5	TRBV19	TGTGCCAGTAGTATGAGGGGTCCCAGCAATCAGCCCCAGCATTTT	CASSMRGPSNQPQHF